The next 9 T cell receptor beta chains were all read from a single sample in a study of cytomegalovirus exposure and HLA in healthy donors. The PCR ran on 60 Vbeta and 13 Jbeta primers. The assay was immunoSEQ multiplex PCR, and TCRdb's table has in-frame clones only and misses some. The data contain around 130,000 clones, approximately 78% of them seen just once; the ten biggest clones take up around 1.9%. The sequenced material came from PBMCs. The receptors here all came from a man aged 35 to 55 in good health and CMV-seronegative.

The chain combines TRBV7-9 with TRBJ1-3, with TRBD1 as a possible D gene (6 bases). The germline V gene has CDR1 SEHNR and CDR2 FQNEAQ (reference sequence). V was trimmed by 2 bases and J by 0 bases, leaving 11 bases between them. The CDR3 is 16 amino acids. The CDR3 nucleotides read TGTGCCAGCAGCTTAACCCTCAGGGGCTCTGGAAACACCATATATTTT. It is translated as CASSLTLRGSGNTIYF.

This clone occurred a few times. The chain uses TRBV19 and TRBJ2-7; 8 nucleotides agree with TRBD1. Germline assignment: CDR1 LNHDA and CDR2 SQIVND (reference sequence). The junction had 4 bases not matched to a gene; V was cut back by 6 bases and J by 0 bases. The CDR3 sequence is 14 residues long. CDR3 bases: TGTGCCAGTAGGAGGACAGGGTTCTCCTACGAGCAGTACTTC. Translated: CASRRTGFSYEQYF.

V usage is TRBV6-6 and J usage is TRBJ2-2, with 8 bases aligning to TRBD2. V dropped 5 bases and J dropped 7; count of bases not matched to a gene: 12. Germline CDR1 is MNHNY and CDR2 is SVGAGI (reference sequence). This CDR3 has 16 residues. CDR3 region: CASSPGTSFSGGELFF. CDR3 nucleotides: TGTGCCAGCAGTCCCGGGACTAGTTTCTCGGGCGGGGAGCTGTTTTTT.

The chain is built from TRBV5-5 and TRBJ1-1; no reliable D call. With 2 bases removed from V and 3 bases from J, the gap between germline ends came to 8 bases. The CDR3 covers 13 residues. Germline values: CDR1 SGHKS, CDR2 YYEKEE (reference sequence). Here the CDR3 DNA reads TGTGCCAGCAGCTTTAGTTTGGACACTGAAGCTTTCTTT. Translated, it gives CASSFSLDTEAFF.

This rearrangement joins TRBV11-3 to TRBJ2-1; TRBD2 aligns across 7 bases. The CDR3 contains 14 residues. The V gene's germline CDR1 is SGHNT and CDR2 YENEEA. The trim removed 4 bases at V and 7 bases at J, leaving 7 bases unmatched. The CDR3 protein is CASSSGGSQNEQFF. In nucleotides, the CDR3 is TGTGCCAGCAGCTCCGGGGGGTCCCAAAATGAGCAGTTCTTC.

The J gene is TRBJ1-3, the V gene TRBV5-4; D is perhaps TRBD1 (6 bases). Trimming pared 0 bases from V and 7 bases from J, leaving 8 bases between. The germline V gene has CDR1 SGHNT and CDR2 YYREEE (reference sequence). The CDR3 extends over 13 amino acids. This chain's CDR3 is CASSLDQGNTIYF. The CDR3 DNA reads TGTGCCAGCAGCTTGGATCAGGGGAACACCATATATTTT.

The chain recombines TRBV14 with TRBJ1-4; 7 nucleotides agree with TRBD1. CDR3 size: 15 residues. Germline assignment: CDR1 SGHDN and CDR2 FVKESK. V trimming: 3 bases; J trimming: 5 bases; junction bases outside the gene matches: 6. CDR3 DNA sequence: TGTGCCAGCAGCCAGACAGGGATCGGGAATGAAAAACTGTTTTTT. Translated: CASSQTGIGNEKLFF.

The sample holds a few counts of this clone. This chain links TRBV18 with TRBJ2-2, with a tentative D call TRBD2 (6 bases). The CDR3 consists of 13 residues. V lost 5 bases and J 3 bases, leaving 7 bases between the germline ends. Germline V CDR1 and CDR2: KGHSH, LQKENI. The CDR3 loop reads CASSGDYTGELFF. The CDR3 coding sequence is TGTGCCAGCTCAGGGGACTACACCGGGGAGCTGTTTTTT.

This chain joins TRBV30 and TRBJ2-2; TRBD1 is a possible D gene (5 bases). Germline CDR1 is GTSNPN and CDR2 is SVGIG (reference sequence). Trimming removed 0 bases from V and 1 base from J, with 6 bases in between. The CDR3 totals 14 residues. Here the CDR3 DNA reads TGTGCCTGGAGTGTCGGACAGAACACCGGGGAGCTGTTTTTT. Its translation: CAWSVGQNTGELFF.